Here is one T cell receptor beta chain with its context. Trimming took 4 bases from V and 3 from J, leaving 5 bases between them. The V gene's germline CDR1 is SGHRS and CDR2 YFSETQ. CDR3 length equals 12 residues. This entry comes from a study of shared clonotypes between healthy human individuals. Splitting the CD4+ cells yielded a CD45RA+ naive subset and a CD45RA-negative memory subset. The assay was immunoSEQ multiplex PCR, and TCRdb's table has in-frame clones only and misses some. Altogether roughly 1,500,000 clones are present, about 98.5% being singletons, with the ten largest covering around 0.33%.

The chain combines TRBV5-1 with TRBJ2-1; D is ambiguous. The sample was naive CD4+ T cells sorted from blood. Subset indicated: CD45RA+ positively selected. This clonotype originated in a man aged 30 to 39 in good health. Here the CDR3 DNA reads TGCGCCAGCAGCCGCGTCTACAATGAGCAGTTCTTC. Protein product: CASSRVYNEQFF.